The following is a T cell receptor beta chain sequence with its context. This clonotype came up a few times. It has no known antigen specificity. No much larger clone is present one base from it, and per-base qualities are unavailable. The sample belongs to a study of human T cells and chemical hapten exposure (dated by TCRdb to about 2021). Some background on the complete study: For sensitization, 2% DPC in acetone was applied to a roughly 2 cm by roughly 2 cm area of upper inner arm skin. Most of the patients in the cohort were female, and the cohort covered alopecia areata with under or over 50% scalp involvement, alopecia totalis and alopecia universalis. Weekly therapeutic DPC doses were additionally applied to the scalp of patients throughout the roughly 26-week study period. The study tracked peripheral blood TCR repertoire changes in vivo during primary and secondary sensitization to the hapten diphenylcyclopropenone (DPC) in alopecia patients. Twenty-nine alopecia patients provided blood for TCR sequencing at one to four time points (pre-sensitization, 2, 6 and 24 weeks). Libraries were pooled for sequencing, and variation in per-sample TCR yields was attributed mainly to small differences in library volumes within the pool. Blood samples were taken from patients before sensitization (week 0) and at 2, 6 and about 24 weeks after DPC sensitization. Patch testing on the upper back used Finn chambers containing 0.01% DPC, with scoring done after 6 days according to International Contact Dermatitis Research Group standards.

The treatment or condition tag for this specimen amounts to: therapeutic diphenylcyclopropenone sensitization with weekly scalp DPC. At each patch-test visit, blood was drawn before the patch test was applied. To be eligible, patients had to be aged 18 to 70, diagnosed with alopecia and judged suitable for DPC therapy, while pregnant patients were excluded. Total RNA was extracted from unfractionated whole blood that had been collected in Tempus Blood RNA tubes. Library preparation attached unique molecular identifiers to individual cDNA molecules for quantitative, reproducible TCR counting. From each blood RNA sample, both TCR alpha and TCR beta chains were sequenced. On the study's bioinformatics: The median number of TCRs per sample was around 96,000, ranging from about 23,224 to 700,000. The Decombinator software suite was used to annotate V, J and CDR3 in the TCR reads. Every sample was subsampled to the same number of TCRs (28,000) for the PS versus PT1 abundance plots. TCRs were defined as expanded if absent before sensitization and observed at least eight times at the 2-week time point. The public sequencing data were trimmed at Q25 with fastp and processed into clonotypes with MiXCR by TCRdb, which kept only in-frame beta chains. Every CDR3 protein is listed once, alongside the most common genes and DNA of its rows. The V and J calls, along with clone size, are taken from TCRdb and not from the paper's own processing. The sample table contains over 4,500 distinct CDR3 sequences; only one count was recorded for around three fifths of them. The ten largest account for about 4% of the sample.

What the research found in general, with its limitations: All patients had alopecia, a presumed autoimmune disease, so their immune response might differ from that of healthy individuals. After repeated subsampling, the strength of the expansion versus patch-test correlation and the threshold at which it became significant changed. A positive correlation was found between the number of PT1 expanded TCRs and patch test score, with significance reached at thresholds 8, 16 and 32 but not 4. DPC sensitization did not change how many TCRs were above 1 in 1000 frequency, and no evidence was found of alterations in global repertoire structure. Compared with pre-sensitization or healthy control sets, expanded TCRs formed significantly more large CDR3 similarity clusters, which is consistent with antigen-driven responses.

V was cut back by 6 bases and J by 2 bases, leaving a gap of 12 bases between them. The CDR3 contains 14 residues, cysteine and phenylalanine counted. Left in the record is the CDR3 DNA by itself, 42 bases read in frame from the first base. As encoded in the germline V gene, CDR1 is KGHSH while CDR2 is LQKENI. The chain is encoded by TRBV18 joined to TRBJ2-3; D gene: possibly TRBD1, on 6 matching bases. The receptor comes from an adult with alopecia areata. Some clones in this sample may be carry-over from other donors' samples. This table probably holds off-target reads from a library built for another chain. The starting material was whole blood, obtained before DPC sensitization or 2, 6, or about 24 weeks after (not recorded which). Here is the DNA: TGTGCCAGCTCCCCGGACAGCAACACAGATACGCAGTATTTT. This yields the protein CASSPDSNTDTQYF.